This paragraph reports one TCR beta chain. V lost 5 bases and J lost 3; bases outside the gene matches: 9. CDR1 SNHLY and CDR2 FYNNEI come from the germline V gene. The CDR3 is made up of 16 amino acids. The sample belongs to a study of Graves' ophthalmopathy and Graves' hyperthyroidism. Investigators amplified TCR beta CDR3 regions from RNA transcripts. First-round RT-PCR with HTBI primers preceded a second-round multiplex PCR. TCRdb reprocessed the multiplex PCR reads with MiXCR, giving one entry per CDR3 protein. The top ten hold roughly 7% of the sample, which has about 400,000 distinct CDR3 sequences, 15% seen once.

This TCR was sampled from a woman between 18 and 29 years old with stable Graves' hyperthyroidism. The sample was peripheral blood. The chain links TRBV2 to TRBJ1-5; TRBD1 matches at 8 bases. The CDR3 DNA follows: TGTGCCAGCAGTCGACAGGGGTTGTCTAACAATCAGCCCCAGCATTTT. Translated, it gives CASSRQGLSNNQPQHF.